Following are 14 T cell receptor beta chains from one sample sequenced in a study of Graves' ophthalmopathy and Graves' hyperthyroidism. Amplification targeted the TCR beta CDR3 regions, with RNA transcripts as the source material. Second-round multiplex PCR came after first-round RT-PCR with HTBI primers. MiXCR, applied by TCRdb to the multiplex PCR reads, yields one record per CDR3 protein. The sample contains over a million distinct CDR3 sequences, 35% to 45% of which appear only once. The sequencing sample was made of peripheral blood or thyroid tissue (not recorded which). The receptor source for this set is an adult man with Graves' hyperthyroidism.

This clonotype has just a few counts. The chain couples TRBV19 to TRBJ2-2; no clear D. The CDR3 spans 14 residues. V was cut by 2 bases and J by 6 bases, with 10 bases left in between. The germline gives CDR1 LNHDA, CDR2 SQIVND (reference sequence). The CDR3: CASSILGVSGELFF. DNA for the CDR3: TGTGCCAGTAGTATACTCGGTGTCTCCGGGGAGCTGTTTTTT.

Notes on this clonotype: One end of the junction varies from germline; a read error may be responsible. This chain links TRBV2 with TRBJ1-2; tentatively, D is TRBD1 (6 bases). CDR1 is SNHLY, CDR2 FYNNEI, per germline. This CDR3 comprises 12 residues. The DNA for the CDR3 is TGTACCAGAAACAGGGATAACTATGGCTACACCTTC. It codes for CTRNRDNYGYTF.

This clonotype was seen more than once but under ten times. A clone one base away is much larger, so this may be a read error. CDR3 nucleotides: TGTGCCAGCAGTCCCGGATATAACACTGAAGCTTCCTTT. Its protein product is CASSPGYNTEASF. The chain has TRBV7-3 and TRBJ1-1; D call uncertain. The CDR3 contains 13 residues. CDR1 is SGHTA and CDR2 is FQGTGA in the germline V gene.

The V gene is TRBV19, the J gene TRBJ1-5; 11 nucleotides align to TRBD1. V was clipped by 3 bases and J by 4 bases; unmatched bases: 8. The germline V gene has CDR1 LNHDA and CDR2 SQIVND (reference sequence). The CDR3 spans 17 residues. Written as DNA, the CDR3 is TGTGCCAGTAGTATTGGGTCCGGACAGGGGGCTAATCAGCCCCAGCATTTT. It encodes CASSIGSGQGANQPQHF. The full variable domain, rest sourced from reference TRBV19 and TRBJ1-5, is DGGITQSPKYLFRKEGQNVTLSCEQNLNHDAMYWYRQDPGQGLRLIYYSQIVNDFQKGDIAEGYSVSREKKESFPLTVTSAQKNPTAFYLCASSIGSGQGANQPQHFGDGTRLSIL.

The genes are TRBV6-2 or TRBV6-3 and TRBJ2-7; D gene unclear. The CDR3 contains 12 residues. Trimming cost V 2 bases and J 4 bases, with 6 bases left between them. Germline lookup yields CDR1 MNHEY and CDR2 SVGEGT. This CDR3 reads CASSYGNYEQYF. CDR3 nucleotide sequence: TGTGCCAGCAGTTACGGGAATTACGAGCAGTACTTC.

This clonotype was observed a single time. The CDR3 loop is CASSQIGGGLDGYTF. CDR3 coding DNA: TGTGCCAGCAGCCAGATCGGAGGGGGATTGGATGGCTACACCTTC. The rearrangement joins TRBV14 to TRBJ1-2, with a weak D call TRBD1 (6 bases). Trimming took 3 bases from V and 6 from J, leaving 17 bases between them. The germline V gene encodes CDR1 SGHDN and CDR2 FVKESK. The CDR3 is 15 residues long. Filled out from reference TRBV14 and TRBJ1-2, the complete variable domain reads EAGVTQFPSHSVIEKGQTVTLRCDPISGHDNLYWYRRVMGKEIKFLLHFVKESKQDESGMPNNRFLAERTGGTYSTLKVQPAELEDSGVYFCASSQIGGGLDGYTFGSGTRLTVV.

The chain uses TRBV7-2 and TRBJ1-4, with D perhaps matching TRBD1 (6 bases). The CDR3 covers 15 residues. V dropped 1 base and J dropped 10 bases, with 16 bases sitting between them. Germline CDR1 SGHTA, CDR2 FQGNSA. DNA of the CDR3: TGTGCCAGCAGCTTAGGGAACAGGGATTTGGCAAAACTGTTTTTT. This sequence encodes CASSLGNRDLAKLFF.

This chain's CDR3 is CASSEIGNRNTEAFF. The DNA for the CDR3 is TGCGCCAGCAGTGAGATCGGTAATCGAAACACTGAAGCTTTCTTT. This chain links TRBV10-2 with TRBJ1-1; no firm D call. The germline gives CDR1 WSHSY, CDR2 SAAADI. Trimming stripped 2 bases from V and 2 bases from J, with 12 bases between. The CDR3 totals 15 residues.

To note about this clonotype: A read error may explain this, as a much larger clone is one base away. The CDR3 DNA reads as TGTGCCAGCAGCCCTAGCGACGAGACCCAGTACTTC. Its translation: CASSPSDETQYF. The chain has TRBV7-6 and TRBJ2-5; perhaps TRBD2 as D (6 bases). This CDR3 has 12 amino acids. Germline loops: CDR1 SGHVS, CDR2 FNYEAQ. Trimming cost V 5 bases and J 5 bases, with 9 bases left between them.

CDR3 sequence (DNA): TGTGCCAGTAGTGGACAGGGGGCCTTCACCTCCGAGCAGTACTTC. This sequence encodes CASSGQGAFTSEQYF. The V call is TRBV19, the J call TRBJ2-7; 11 bases are shared with TRBD1. Germline CDR1 reads LNHDA; CDR2 reads SQIVND (reference sequence). The CDR3 consists of 15 residues. V shed 5 bases, J shed 6 bases, and the junction held 9 bases outside the gene matches.

The chain joins TRBV7-9 to TRBJ2-5, with TRBD1 matching over 8 bases. Germline loops: CDR1 SEHNR, CDR2 FQNEAQ (reference sequence). J gave up 5 bases and V 1 base, and 3 bases lay outside the gene matches. The CDR3 is 14 residues long. The CDR3 protein is CASSLGGQAETQYF. The CDR3 DNA reads as TGTGCCAGCAGCTTAGGGGGACAGGCGGAGACCCAGTACTTC.

The V gene is TRBV20-1, the J gene TRBJ1-1; D is unclear. Trimming removed 2 bases from V and 2 bases from J, with 12 bases in between. The germline gives CDR1 DFQATT, CDR2 SNEGSKA (reference sequence). The CDR3 totals 14 residues. This chain's CDR3 is CSARLAGVNTEAFF. The CDR3 bases are TGCAGTGCTAGACTAGCGGGAGTAAACACTGAAGCTTTCTTT.

The chain has TRBV19 and TRBJ1-5; TRBD1 might be the D (5 bases). Per the germline V gene, CDR1 is LNHDA and CDR2 is SQIVND (reference sequence). The V and J ends lost 6 bases and 1 base respectively, with 13 bases between them. The length of the CDR3 is 15 residues. The CDR3 sequence is CASSGGRLSNQPQHF. The CDR3 DNA reads TGTGCCAGTAGCGGGGGACGACTAAGCAATCAGCCCCAGCATTTT.

This clonotype was observed a handful of times. The chain recombines TRBV12-3 or TRBV12-4 with TRBJ2-7; no definite D call. Trimming removed 8 bases at V and 2 bases at J, with 16 bases between. This CDR3 spans 14 amino acids. In DNA, the CDR3 is TGTGCCAGCTCACCCCAACTTGGGACCTACGAGCAGTACTTC. Translation: CASSPQLGTYEQYF.